This TCR beta chain was recorded in a study of beta chain features in type 1 diabetes. In the study overall: Across every sample, 85 million to 120 million sorted cells were examined in total. Study-level points and caveats: High-TCR-expressing cells could be over-represented by cDNA sequencing. Patients with type 1 diabetes showed fewer VDJ junction insertions and more deletions.

Details on this clone: The antigen is undetermined.

Sorting with CD45RO/CCR7/CD25/CD127/CD95/CD27 yielded naive, central memory, regulatory and stem-like memory CD4+ cells. Reverse transcription of all isolated RNA meant that expressed TCRB transcripts were sequenced. Sequencing used immunoSEQ multiplex PCR; TCRdb keeps in-frame clones, though not all of them. The data show 220,000 or so clones, 68% seen once. The CDR3 contains 15 residues. CDR1 and CDR2 from the germline V gene are SNHLY and FYNNEI. With 5 bases removed from V and 6 bases from J, the gap between germline ends came to 17 bases. The TCR sequence derives from a man aged 25-40 years in good health. Sample: naive CD4+ T cells from blood. The chain has TRBV2 and TRBJ2-1, with D maybe TRBD1 (5 bases). The DNA of the CDR3 is TGTGCCAGCAGTTTGCAGGGAAAGATCGGCAATGAGCAGTTCTTC. Translated, it gives CASSLQGKIGNEQFF.